The present T cell receptor beta chain was sequenced within a study of cytomegalovirus exposure and HLA in healthy donors. Study findings and constraints: Most TCR sequences showed up rarely, but some public TCRs showed up in many donors. Researchers catalogued about 150 TCR beta chains as cytomegalovirus-associated.

This clone was observed a few times. No antigen is known for it. Donors consisted of healthy bone marrow donors. The V gene's germline CDR1 is SQVTM and CDR2 ANQGSEA. This CDR3 comprises 15 residues. With V trimmed by 4 bases and J by 5 bases, 10 bases remained unmatched. 60 Vbeta and 13 Jbeta primers were used in PCR. The protocol was immunoSEQ multiplex PCR, while the TCRdb copy is restricted to in-frame clones and leaves out a portion. The sample contains around 50,000 clones, about 83% of which appear only once. The chain employs TRBV29-1 and TRBJ1-4; 7 bases are a match to TRBD1. The specimen was PBMCs. The TCR comes from a man aged 30 to 39 in good health and CMV-seronegative. This CDR3 is CSVGGRGTVNEKLFF. In DNA, the CDR3 is TGCAGCGTTGGGGGTCGCGGGACAGTAAATGAAAAACTGTTTTTT.